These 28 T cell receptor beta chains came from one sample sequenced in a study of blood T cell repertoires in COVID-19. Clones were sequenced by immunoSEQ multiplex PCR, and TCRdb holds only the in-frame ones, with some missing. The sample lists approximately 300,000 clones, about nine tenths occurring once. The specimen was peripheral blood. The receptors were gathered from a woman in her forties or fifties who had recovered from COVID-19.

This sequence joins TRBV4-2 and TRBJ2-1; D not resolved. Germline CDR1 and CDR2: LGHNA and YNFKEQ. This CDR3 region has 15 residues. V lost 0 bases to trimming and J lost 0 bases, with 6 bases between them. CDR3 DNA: TGTGCCAGCAGCCAAGACGGTGACTCCTACAATGAGCAGTTCTTC. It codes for CASSQDGDSYNEQFF.

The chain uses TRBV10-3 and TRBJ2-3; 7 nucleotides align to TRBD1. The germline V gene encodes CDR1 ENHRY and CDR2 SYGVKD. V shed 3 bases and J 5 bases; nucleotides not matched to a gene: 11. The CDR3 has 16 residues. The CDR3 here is CAISEKQGIGQDTQYF. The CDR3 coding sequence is TGTGCCATCAGTGAAAAACAGGGGATTGGCCAAGATACGCAGTATTTT.

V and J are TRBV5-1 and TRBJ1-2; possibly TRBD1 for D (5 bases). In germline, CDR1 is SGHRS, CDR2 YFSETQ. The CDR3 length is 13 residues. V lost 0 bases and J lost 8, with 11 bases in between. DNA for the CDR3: TGCGCCAGCAGCTTGGAGGGGTATGAGGGCTACACCTTC. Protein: CASSLEGYEGYTF.

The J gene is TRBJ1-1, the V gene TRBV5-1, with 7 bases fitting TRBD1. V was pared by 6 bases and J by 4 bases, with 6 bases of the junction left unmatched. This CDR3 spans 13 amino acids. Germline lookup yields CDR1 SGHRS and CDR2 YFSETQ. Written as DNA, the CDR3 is TGCGCCAGCACTATACAGGGGAGCACTGAAGCTTTCTTT. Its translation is CASTIQGSTEAFF. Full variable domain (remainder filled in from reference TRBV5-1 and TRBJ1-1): KAGVTQTPRYLIKTRGQQVTLSCSPISGHRSVSWYQQTPGQGLQFLFEYFSETQRNKGNFPGRFSGRQFSNSRSEMNVSTLELGDSALYLCASTIQGSTEAFFGQGTRLTVV.

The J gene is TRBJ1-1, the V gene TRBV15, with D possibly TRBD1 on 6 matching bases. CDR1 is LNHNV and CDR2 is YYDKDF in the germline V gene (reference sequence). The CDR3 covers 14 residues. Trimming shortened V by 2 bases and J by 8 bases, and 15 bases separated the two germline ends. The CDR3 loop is CATSRRALQGEAFF. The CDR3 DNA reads TGTGCCACCAGCAGAAGGGCTTTACAGGGAGAAGCTTTCTTT.

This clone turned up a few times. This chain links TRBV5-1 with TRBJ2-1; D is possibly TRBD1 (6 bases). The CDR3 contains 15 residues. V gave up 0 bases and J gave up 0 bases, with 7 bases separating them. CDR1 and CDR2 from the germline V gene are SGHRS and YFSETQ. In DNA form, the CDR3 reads TGCGCCAGCAGCTTGGGGGGGCTCTCCTACAATGAGCAGTTCTTC. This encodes CASSLGGLSYNEQFF.

CDR3 DNA sequence: TGTGCCAGCAGTGAGACAGGTTTGGGTGAGCAGTACTTC. Its protein product is CASSETGLGEQYF. The genes are TRBV6-1 and TRBJ2-7; D might be TRBD1 (6 bases). Germline V gene sequence: CDR1 MNHNS, CDR2 SASEGT. Trimming pared 3 bases from V and 7 bases from J, leaving 13 bases between. The CDR3 has 13 residues.

The CDR3 loop reads CASKTGVLNTGELFF. CDR3 bases: TGTGCCAGCAAAACAGGGGTCCTGAACACCGGGGAGCTGTTTTTT. J is TRBJ2-2 and V is TRBV2; TRBD1 aligns across 7 bases. This CDR3 has 15 residues. V was clipped by 7 bases and J by 1 base; unmatched bases: 6. Germline lookup yields CDR1 SNHLY and CDR2 FYNNEI.

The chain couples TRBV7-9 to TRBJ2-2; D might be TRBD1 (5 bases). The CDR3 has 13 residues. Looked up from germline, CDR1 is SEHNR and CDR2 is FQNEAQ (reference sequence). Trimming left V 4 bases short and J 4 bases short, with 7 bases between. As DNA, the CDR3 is TGTGCCAGCAGCTGGACATTCACCGGGGAGCTGTTTTTT. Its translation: CASSWTFTGELFF.

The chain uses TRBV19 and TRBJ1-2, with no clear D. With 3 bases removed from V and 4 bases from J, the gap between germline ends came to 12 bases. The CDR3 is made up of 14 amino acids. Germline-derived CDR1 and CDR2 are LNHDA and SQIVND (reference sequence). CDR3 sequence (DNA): TGTGCCAGTAGTATTGCAGAGAGGATCTATGGCTACACCTTC. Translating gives CASSIAERIYGYTF. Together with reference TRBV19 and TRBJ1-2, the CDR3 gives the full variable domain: DGGITQSPKYLFRKEGQNVTLSCEQNLNHDAMYWYRQDPGQGLRLIYYSQIVNDFQKGDIAEGYSVSREKKESFPLTVTSAQKNPTAFYLCASSIAERIYGYTFGSGTRLTVV.

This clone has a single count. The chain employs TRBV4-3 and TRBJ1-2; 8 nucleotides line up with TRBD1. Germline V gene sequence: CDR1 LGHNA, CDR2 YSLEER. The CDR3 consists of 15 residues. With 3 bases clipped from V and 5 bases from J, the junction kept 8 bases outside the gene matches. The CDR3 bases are TGCGCCAGCAGCCATTCTCAGGGGGCGCGGTATGGCTACACCTTC. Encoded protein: CASSHSQGARYGYTF.

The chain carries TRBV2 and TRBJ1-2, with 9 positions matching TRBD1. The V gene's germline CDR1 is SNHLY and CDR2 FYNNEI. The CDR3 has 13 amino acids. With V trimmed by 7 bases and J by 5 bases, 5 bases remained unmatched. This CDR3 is CASTGDRGYGYTF. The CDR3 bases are TGTGCCAGCACCGGAGACAGGGGGTATGGCTACACCTTC. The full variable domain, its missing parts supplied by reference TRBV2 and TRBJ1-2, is EPEVTQTPSHQVTQMGQEVILRCVPISNHLYFYWYRQILGQKVEFLVSFYNNEISEKSEIFDDQFSVERPDGSNFTLKIRSTKLEDSAMYFCASTGDRGYGYTFGSGTRLTVV.

The DNA of the CDR3 is TGTGCCATCAGAGCAGGGCTCGGAGGAAACACCATATATTTT. This encodes CAIRAGLGGNTIYF. This chain links TRBV10-3 with TRBJ1-3; the D gene is possibly TRBD1 (5 bases). Per germline, CDR1 ENHRY and CDR2 SYGVKD. V lost 6 bases and J 4 bases, leaving 13 bases between the germline ends. This CDR3 contains 14 residues.

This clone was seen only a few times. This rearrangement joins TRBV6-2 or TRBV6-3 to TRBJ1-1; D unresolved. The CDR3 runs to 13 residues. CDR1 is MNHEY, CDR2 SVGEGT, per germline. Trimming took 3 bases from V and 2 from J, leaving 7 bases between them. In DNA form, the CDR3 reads TGTGCCAGCAGTTATCAGTTAAACACTGAAGCTTTCTTT. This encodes CASSYQLNTEAFF.

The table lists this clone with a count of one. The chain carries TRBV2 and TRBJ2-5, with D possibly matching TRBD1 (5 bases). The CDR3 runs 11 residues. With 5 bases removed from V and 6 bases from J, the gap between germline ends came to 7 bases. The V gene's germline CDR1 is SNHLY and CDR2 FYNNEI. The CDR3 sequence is CASSRQKTQYF. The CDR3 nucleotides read TGTGCCAGCAGTCGACAGAAGACCCAGTACTTC.

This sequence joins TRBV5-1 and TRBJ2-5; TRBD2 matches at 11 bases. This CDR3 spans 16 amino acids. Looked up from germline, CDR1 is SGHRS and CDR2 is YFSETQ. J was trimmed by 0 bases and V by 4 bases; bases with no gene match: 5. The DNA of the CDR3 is TGCGCCAGCAGCGTTCCACTAGCGGGGGACCAAGAGACCCAGTACTTC. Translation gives CASSVPLAGDQETQYF.

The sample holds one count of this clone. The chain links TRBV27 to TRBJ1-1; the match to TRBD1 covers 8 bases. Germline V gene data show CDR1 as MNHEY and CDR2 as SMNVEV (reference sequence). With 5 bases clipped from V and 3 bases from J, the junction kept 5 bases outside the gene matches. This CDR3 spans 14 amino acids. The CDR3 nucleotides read TGTGCCAGCAGTGTCATGACAGGGGACACTGAAGCTTTCTTT. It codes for CASSVMTGDTEAFF.

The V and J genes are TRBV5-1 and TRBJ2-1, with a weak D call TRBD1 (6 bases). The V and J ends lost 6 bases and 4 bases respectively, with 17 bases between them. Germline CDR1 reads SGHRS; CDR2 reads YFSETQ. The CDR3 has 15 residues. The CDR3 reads CASTPGTTNYNEQFF. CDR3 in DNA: TGCGCCAGCACCCCCGGGACAACAAATTACAATGAGCAGTTCTTC.

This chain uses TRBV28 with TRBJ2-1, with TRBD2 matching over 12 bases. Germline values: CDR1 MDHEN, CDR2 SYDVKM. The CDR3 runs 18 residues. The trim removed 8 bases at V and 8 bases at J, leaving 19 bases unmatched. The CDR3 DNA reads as TGTGCCAGCTACCCCCACCCCTTCCGGACTAGCGGGAAACATGAGCAGTTCTTC. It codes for CASYPHPFRTSGKHEQFF. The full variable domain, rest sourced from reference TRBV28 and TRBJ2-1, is DVKVTQSSRYLVKRTGEKVFLECVQDMDHENMFWYRQDPGLGLRLIYFSYDVKMKEKGDIPEGYSVSREKKERFSLILESASTNQTSMYLCASYPHPFRTSGKHEQFFGPGTRLTVL.

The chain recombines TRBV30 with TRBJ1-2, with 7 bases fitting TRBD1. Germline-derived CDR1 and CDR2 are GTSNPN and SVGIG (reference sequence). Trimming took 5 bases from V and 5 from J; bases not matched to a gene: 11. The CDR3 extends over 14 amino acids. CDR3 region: CAWGGDSENYGYTF. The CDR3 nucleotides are TGTGCCTGGGGTGGGGACAGCGAGAATTATGGCTACACCTTC.

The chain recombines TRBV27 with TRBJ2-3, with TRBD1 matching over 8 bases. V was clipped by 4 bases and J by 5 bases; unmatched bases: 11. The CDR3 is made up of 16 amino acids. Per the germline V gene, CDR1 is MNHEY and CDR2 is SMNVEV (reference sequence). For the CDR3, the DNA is TGTGCCAGCAGTTCACCCGCCGCAGGGGGCAAAGATACGCAGTATTTT. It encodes CASSSPAAGGKDTQYF.

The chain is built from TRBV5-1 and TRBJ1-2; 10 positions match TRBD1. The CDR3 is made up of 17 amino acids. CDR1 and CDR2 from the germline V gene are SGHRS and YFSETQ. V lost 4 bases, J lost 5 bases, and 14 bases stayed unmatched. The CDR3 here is CASSPDPRDRGGYGYTF. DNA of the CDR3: TGCGCCAGCAGCCCGGACCCGAGGGACAGGGGAGGGTATGGCTACACCTTC.

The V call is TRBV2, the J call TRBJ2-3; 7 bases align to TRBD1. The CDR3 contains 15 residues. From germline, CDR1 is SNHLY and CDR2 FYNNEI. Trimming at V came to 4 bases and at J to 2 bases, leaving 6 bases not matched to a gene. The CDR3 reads CASSAWTGNTDTQYF. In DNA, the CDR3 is TGTGCCAGCAGTGCATGGACAGGAAACACAGATACGCAGTATTTT.

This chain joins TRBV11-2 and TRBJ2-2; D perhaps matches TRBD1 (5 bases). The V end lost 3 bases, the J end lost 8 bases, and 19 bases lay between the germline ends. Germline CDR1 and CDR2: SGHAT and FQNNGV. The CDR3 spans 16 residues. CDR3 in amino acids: CASSLSGNPSSGELFF. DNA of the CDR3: TGTGCCAGCAGCTTGTCAGGGAATCCAAGCTCGGGGGAGCTGTTTTTT.

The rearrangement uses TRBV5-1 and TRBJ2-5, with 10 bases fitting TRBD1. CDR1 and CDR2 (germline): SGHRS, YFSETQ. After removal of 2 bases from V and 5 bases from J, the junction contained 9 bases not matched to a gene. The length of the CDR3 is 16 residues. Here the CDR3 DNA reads TGCGCCAGCAGCTTAGACGGGACAGGGGAGTTGGAGACCCAGTACTTC. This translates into CASSLDGTGELETQYF. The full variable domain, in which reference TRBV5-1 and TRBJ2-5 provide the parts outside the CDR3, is KAGVTQTPRYLIKTRGQQVTLSCSPISGHRSVSWYQQTPGQGLQFLFEYFSETQRNKGNFPGRFSGRQFSNSRSEMNVSTLELGDSALYLCASSLDGTGELETQYFGPGTRLLVL.

The chain's CDR3 is CASSRQGLLSNEQFF. The CDR3 DNA reads TGTGCCAGCTCACGGCAGGGTCTGCTTTCCAATGAGCAGTTCTTC. The chain recombines TRBV18 with TRBJ2-1, with a tentative D call TRBD1 (5 bases). Germline CDR1 is KGHSH and CDR2 is LQKENI. The CDR3 is made up of 15 amino acids. V was shortened by 4 bases and J by 6 bases, with 16 bases between the two germline ends.

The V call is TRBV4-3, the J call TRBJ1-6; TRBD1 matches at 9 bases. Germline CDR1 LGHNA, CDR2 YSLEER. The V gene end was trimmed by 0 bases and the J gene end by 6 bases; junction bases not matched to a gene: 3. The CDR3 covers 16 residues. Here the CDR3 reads CASSQDPGQGNSPLHF. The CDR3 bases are TGCGCCAGCAGCCAAGATCCGGGACAGGGTAATTCACCCCTCCACTTT.

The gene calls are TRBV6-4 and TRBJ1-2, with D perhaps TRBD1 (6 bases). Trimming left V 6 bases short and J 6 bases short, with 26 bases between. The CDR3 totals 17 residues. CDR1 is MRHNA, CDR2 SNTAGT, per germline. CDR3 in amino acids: CASRQNIQKDRKDGYTF. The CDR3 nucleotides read TGTGCCAGCAGGCAAAACATACAAAAGGACAGAAAGGATGGCTACACCTTC.